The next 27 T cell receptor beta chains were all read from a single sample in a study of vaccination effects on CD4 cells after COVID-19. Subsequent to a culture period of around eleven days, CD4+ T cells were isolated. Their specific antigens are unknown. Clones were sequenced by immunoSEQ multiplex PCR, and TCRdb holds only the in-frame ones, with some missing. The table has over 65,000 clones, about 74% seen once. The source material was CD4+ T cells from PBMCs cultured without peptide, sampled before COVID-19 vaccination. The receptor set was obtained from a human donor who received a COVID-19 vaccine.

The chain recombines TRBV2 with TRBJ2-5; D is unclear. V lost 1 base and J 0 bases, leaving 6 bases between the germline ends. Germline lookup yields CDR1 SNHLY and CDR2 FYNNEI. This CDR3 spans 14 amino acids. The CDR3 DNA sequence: TGTGCCAGCAGTGAAGTTGAATACCAAGAGACCCAGTACTTC. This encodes CASSEVEYQETQYF.

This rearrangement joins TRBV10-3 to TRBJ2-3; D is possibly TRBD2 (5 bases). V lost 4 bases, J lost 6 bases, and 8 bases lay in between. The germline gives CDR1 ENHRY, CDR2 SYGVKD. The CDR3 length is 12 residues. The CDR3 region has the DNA TGTGCCATCAGTGGTGTAGCGGATACGCAGTATTTT. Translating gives CAISGVADTQYF.

The CDR3 DNA is TGTGCCACCAGCAGGGACCGGGAGTATACGCAGTATTTT. Protein sequence: CATSRDREYTQYF. The gene calls are TRBV15 and TRBJ2-3, with D possibly matching TRBD2 (6 bases). Trimming cost V 3 bases and J 7 bases, with 11 bases left between them. CDR3 length: 13 amino acids. CDR1 and CDR2 (germline): LNHNV, YYDKDF (reference sequence).

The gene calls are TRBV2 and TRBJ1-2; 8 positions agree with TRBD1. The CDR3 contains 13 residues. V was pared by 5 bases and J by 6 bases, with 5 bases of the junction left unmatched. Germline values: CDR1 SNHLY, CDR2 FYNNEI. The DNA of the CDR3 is TGTGCCAGCAGTCCAGACAGGGGAAATGGCTACACCTTC. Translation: CASSPDRGNGYTF.

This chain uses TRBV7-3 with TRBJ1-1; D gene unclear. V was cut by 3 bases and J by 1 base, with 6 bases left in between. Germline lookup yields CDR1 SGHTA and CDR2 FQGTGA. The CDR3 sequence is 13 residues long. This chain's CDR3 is CASSFAANTEAFF. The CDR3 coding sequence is TGTGCCAGCAGCTTTGCCGCGAACACTGAAGCTTTCTTT.

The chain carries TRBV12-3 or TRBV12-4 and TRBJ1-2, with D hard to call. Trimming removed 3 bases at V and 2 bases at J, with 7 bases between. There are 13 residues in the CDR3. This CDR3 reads CASSLQQNYGYTF. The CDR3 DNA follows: TGTGCCAGCAGTTTGCAACAGAACTATGGCTACACCTTC.

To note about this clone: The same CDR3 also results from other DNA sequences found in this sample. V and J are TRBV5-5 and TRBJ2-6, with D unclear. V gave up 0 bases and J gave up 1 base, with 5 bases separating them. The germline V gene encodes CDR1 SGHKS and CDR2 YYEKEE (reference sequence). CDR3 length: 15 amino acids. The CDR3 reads CASSLVVSGANVLTF. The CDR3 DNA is TGTGCCAGCAGCTTGGTGGTTTCTGGGGCCAACGTCCTGACTTTC.

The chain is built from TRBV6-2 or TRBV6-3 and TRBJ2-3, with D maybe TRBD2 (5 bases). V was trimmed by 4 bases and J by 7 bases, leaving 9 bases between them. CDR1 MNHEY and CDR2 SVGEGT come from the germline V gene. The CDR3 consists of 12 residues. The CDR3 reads CASSSLAYTQYF. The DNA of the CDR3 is TGTGCCAGCAGTTCGTTAGCGTATACGCAGTATTTT.

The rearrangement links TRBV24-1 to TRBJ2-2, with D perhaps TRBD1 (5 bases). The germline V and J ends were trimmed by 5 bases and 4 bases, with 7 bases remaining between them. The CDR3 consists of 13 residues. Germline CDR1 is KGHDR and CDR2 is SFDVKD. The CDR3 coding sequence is TGTGCCACCAGTGGAGACAGCACCGGGGAGCTGTTTTTT. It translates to CATSGDSTGELFF.

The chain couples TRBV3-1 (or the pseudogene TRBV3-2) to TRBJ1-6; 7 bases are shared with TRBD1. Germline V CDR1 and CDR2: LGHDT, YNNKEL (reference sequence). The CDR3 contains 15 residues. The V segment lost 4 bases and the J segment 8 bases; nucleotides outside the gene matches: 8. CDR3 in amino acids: CASSLQGIRDSPLHF. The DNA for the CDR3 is TGTGCCAGCAGCCTACAGGGGATTCGGGATTCACCCCTCCACTTT.

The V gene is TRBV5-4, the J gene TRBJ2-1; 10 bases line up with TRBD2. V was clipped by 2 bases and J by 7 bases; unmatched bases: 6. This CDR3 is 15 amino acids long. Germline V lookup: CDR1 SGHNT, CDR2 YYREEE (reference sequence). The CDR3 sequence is CASSLAGGPGNEQFF. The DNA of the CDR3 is TGTGCCAGCAGCTTAGCGGGGGGGCCCGGTAATGAGCAGTTCTTC. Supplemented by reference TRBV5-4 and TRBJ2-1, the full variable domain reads ETGVTQSPTHLIKTRGQQVTLRCSSQSGHNTVSWYQQALGQGPQFIFQYYREEENGRGNFPPRFSGLQFPNYSSELNVNALELDDSALYLCASSLAGGPGNEQFFGPGTRLTVL.

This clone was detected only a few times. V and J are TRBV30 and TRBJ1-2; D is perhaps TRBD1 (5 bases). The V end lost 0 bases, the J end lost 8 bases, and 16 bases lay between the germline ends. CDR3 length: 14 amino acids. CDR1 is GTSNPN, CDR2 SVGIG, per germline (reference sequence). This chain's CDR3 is CAWSVGVSARGYTF. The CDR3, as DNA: TGTGCCTGGAGTGTAGGGGTGTCAGCGAGGGGCTACACCTTC.

For the CDR3, the DNA is TGCGCCAGCAGGCAAGACGAGAACTATGGCTACACCTTC. As protein: CASRQDENYGYTF. V and J are TRBV5-1 and TRBJ1-2, with D unclear. This CDR3 comprises 13 residues. V lost 5 bases and J 2 bases, leaving 10 bases between the germline ends. Per germline, CDR1 SGHRS and CDR2 YFSETQ.

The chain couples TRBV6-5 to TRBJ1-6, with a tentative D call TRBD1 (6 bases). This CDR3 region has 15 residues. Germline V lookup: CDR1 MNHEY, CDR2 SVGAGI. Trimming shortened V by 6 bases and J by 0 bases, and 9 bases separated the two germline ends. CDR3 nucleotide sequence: TGTGCCAGCAGGACAGGAAGCTCCTATAATTCACCCCTCCACTTT. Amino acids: CASRTGSSYNSPLHF.

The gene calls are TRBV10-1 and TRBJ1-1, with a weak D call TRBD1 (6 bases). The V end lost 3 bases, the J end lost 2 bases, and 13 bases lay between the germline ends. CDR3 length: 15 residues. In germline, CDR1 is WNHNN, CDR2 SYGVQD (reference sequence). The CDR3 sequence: CASSDGGTSNTEAFF. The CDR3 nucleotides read TGCGCCAGCAGTGACGGCGGGACATCCAACACTGAAGCTTTCTTT.

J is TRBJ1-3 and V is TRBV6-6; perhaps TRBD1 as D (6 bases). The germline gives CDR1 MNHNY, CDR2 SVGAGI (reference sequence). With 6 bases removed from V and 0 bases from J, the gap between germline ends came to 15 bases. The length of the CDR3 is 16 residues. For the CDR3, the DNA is TGTGCCAGCAGACCGGGGGGGGGCCCCTCTGGAAACACCATATATTTT. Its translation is CASRPGGGPSGNTIYF.

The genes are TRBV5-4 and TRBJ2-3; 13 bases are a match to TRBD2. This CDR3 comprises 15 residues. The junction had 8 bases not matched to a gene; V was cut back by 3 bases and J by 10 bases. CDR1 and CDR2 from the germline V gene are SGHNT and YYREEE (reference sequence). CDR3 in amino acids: CASSSLAGGPEAQYF. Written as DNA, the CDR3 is TGTGCCAGCAGCTCACTAGCGGGGGGGCCTGAAGCGCAGTATTTT.

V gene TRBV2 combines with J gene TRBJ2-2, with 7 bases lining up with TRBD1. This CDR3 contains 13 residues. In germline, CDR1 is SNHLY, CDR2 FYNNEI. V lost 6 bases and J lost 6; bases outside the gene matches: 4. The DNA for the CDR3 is TGTGCCAGCAGCGACAGGGCCCCCGGGGAGCTGTTTTTT. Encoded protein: CASSDRAPGELFF.

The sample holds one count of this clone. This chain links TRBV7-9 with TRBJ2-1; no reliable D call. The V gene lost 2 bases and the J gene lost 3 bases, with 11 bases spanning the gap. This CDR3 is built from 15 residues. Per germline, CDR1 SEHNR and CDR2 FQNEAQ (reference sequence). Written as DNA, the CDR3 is TGTGCCAGCAGCTTATTAGGAGAACTCTACAATGAGCAGTTCTTC. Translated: CASSLLGELYNEQFF.

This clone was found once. In nucleotides, the CDR3 is TGTGCCAGCTCACTACAGGGGAATGAGCAGTTCTTC. Amino acid sequence: CASSLQGNEQFF. V and J are TRBV18 and TRBJ2-1; TRBD1 agrees at 7 bases. The CDR3 extends over 12 amino acids. V dropped 4 bases and J dropped 7; count of bases not matched to a gene: 1. Germline V CDR1 and CDR2: KGHSH, LQKENI.

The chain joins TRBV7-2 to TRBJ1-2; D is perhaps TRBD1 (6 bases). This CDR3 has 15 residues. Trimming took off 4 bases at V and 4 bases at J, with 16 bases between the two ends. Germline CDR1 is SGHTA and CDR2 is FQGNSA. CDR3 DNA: TGTGCCAGCAGCTCTTTTACAGGGTTTCCCTATGGCTACACCTTC. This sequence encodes CASSSFTGFPYGYTF.

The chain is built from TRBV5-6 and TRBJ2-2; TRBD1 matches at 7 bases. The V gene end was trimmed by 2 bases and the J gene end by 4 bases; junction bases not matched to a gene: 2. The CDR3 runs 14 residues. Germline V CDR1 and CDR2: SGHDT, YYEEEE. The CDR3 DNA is TGTGCCAGCAGCTTACAGGGGACCACCGGGGAGCTGTTTTTT. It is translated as CASSLQGTTGELFF.

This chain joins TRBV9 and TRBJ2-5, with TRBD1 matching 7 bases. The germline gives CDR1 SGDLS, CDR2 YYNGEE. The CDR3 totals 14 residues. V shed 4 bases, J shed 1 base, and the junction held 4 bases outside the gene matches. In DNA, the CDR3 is TGTGCCAGCAGCTCCTGGGACAGCCAAGAGACCCAGTACTTC. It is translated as CASSSWDSQETQYF.

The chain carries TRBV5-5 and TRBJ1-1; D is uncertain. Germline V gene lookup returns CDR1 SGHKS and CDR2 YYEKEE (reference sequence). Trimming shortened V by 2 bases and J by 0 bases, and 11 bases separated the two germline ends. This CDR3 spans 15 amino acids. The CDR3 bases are TGTGCCAGCAGCTTTAGTGTACAGATGAACACTGAAGCTTTCTTT. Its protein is CASSFSVQMNTEAFF.

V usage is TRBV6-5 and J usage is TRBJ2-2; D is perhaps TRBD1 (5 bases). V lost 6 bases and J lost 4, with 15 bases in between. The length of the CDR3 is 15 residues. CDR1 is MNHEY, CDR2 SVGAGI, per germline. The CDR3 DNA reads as TGTGCCAGCAGCTCACAAGGGGCGAGCACCGGGGAGCTGTTTTTT. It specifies CASSSQGASTGELFF.

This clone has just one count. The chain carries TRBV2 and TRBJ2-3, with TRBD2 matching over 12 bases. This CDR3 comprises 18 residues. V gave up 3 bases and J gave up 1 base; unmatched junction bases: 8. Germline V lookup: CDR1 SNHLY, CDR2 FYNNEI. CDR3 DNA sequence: TGTGCCAGCAGTGACGGGCTAGCGGGGGGGCGGGGCACAGATACGCAGTATTTT. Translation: CASSDGLAGGRGTDTQYF.

Here the CDR3 DNA reads TGTGCCAGCACTTACTCGACGAGGAGCACAGATACGCAGTATTTT. Its translation: CASTYSTRSTDTQYF. The chain employs TRBV2 and TRBJ2-3, with D unresolved. Looked up from germline, CDR1 is SNHLY and CDR2 is FYNNEI. CDR3 size: 15 residues. The V and J ends lost 7 bases and 0 bases respectively, with 14 bases between them. The full variable domain, rest sourced from reference TRBV2 and TRBJ2-3, is EPEVTQTPSHQVTQMGQEVILRCVPISNHLYFYWYRQILGQKVEFLVSFYNNEISEKSEIFDDQFSVERPDGSNFTLKIRSTKLEDSAMYFCASTYSTRSTDTQYFGPGTRLTVL.